These 7 T cell receptor beta chains share one sample of origin, sequenced in a study of HIV-infected patients and healthy controls. The repertoire came from unfractionated whole blood and reflected all unsorted peripheral T cells. Alpha and beta constant-region primers primed reverse transcription of around 0.5 ug RNA. Using multiplexing indices, alpha and beta chain libraries were generated apart by chain-specific third strand synthesis. TCRdb reprocessed the 5' RACE reads via MiXCR and lists one record per CDR3 protein. Among approximately 15,000 distinct CDR3 sequences, 5.5% to 8% were seen once, and the ten largest hold around 7.9%. Sequenced material: blood. The receptors originated from an adult in good health.

In its sample, this clonotype ranks as medium-sized. V gene TRBV10-2 combines with J gene TRBJ2-5, with 11 bases matching TRBD2. Germline CDR1 is WSHSY and CDR2 is SAAADI. The J segment lost 4 bases and the V segment lost 6 bases, leaving 7 bases of the junction unmatched. This CDR3 is 15 amino acids long. The CDR3 region has the DNA TGCGCCAGCAGACTTAGCGGGGGGGCCGGAGAGACCCAGTACTTC. Translating gives CASRLSGGAGETQYF.

The chain has TRBV30 and TRBJ1-1; no firm D call. The CDR3 has 13 residues. V lost 0 bases, J lost 4 bases, and 9 bases lay in between. Germline V CDR1 and CDR2: GTSNPN, SVGIG (reference sequence). CDR3 sequence reads: CAWSVSRSTEAFF. The CDR3 DNA reads TGTGCCTGGAGTGTATCCAGGTCCACTGAAGCTTTCTTT.

This clonotype has at least ten counts. J is TRBJ2-1 and V is TRBV5-5; TRBD1 is a possible D gene (6 bases). The CDR3 is 15 amino acids. Trimming cost V 0 bases and J 2 bases, with 9 bases left between them. Germline V gene lookup returns CDR1 SGHKS and CDR2 YYEKEE (reference sequence). The CDR3: CASSLDRVPYNEQFF. CDR3 nucleotide sequence: TGTGCCAGCAGCTTGGACAGGGTTCCCTACAATGAGCAGTTCTTC.

In this sample, this clonotype turned up many times. The chain is built from TRBV12-3 or TRBV12-4 and TRBJ2-5, with a tentative D call TRBD2 (7 bases). Trimming took off 6 bases at V and 7 bases at J, with 30 bases between the two ends. The CDR3 totals 18 residues. In DNA form, the CDR3 reads TGTGCCAGCAGAAACACAGGGACTACCCCCGGTGAAGGATGGACCCAGTACTTC. Residues: CASRNTGTTPGEGWTQYF.

Sample share makes this clonotype medium-sized. The chain joins TRBV6-4 to TRBJ2-1; D might be TRBD1 (5 bases). The CDR3 has 15 residues. Germline V gene data show CDR1 as MRHNA and CDR2 as SNTAGT. V gave up 0 bases and J gave up 5 bases, with 11 bases separating them. This CDR3 reads CASSDSGQGHNEQFF. In DNA form, the CDR3 reads TGTGCCAGCAGTGACTCGGGGCAAGGCCACAATGAGCAGTTCTTC.

This sequence joins TRBV9 and TRBJ2-1, with D possibly TRBD2 on 5 matching bases. In germline, CDR1 is SGDLS, CDR2 YYNGEE. V was trimmed by 0 bases and J by 12 bases, leaving 10 bases between them. The CDR3 consists of 12 residues. This CDR3 is CASSVEQRGQFF. The CDR3 bases are TGTGCCAGCAGCGTAGAACAACGGGGGCAGTTCTTC.

There are many counts of this clonotype. The gene calls are TRBV12-3 or TRBV12-4 and TRBJ1-5; no clear D gene. V dropped 2 bases and J dropped 4 bases, with 6 bases sitting between them. The CDR3 sequence is 13 residues long. The CDR3 DNA sequence: TGTGCCAGCAGTTTAATCGGGAATCAGCCCCAGCATTTT. This encodes CASSLIGNQPQHF.